This T cell receptor (beta chain) was captured in a study of T cell responses to AZD1222 COVID-19 vaccine. Findings and limits, study-wide: Recipients of AZD1222 seropositive at baseline numbered only 6 or 7. Elevations in Spike-specific TCR breadth and depth followed administration of two AZD1222 doses. There were mostly white British donors and more females than males, and clonal diversity was possibly underestimated.

The repertoire was sequenced with immunoSEQ multiplex PCR; TCRdb's copy has only in-frame clones and lacks some. The sample includes around 96,000 clones, 86% of them seen just once. V was pared by 4 bases and J by 2 bases, with 8 bases of the junction left unmatched. Germline values: CDR1 SGHRS, CDR2 YFSETQ. This CDR3 contains 16 residues. This clone was picked up one time. The target antigen is unknown. The chain employs TRBV5-1 and TRBJ2-1, with 8 bases that match TRBD2. The TCR was taken from an adult who received the AZD1222 COVID-19 vaccine. Sequenced material: peripheral blood, taken 28 days after the second AZD1222 dose. The DNA of the CDR3 is TGCGCCAGCAGCGAGACTAGCGAGAGTCCCTACAATGAGCAGTTCTTC. Protein sequence: CASSETSESPYNEQFF.